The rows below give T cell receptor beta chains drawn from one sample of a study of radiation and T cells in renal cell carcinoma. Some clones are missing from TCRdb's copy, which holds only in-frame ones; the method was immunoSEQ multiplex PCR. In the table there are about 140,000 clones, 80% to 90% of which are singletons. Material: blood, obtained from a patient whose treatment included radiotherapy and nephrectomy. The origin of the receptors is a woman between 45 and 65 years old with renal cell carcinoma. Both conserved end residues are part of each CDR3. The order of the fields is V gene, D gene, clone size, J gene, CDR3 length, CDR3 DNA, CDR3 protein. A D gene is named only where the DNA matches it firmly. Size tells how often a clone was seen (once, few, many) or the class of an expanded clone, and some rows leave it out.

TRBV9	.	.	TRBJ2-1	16	TGTGCCAGCAGCGTAGGCACAGACCCTTCCTACAATGAGCAGTTCTTC	CASSVGTDPSYNEQFF
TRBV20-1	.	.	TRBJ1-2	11	TGCAGTGGAGAAGATAACTATGGCTACACCTTC	CSGEDNYGYTF
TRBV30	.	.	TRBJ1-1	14	TGTGCCTGGAGTCTGGGGGCCCCGGGGACTGAAGCTTTCTTT	CAWSLGAPGTEAFF
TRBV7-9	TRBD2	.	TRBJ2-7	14	TGTGCCAGCAGGGCGACTAGCGGGCTCTACGAGCAGTACTTC	CASRATSGLYEQYF
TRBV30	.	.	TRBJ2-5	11	TGTGCTTGGAAGGTATACGAGACCCAGTACTTC	CAWKVYETQYF
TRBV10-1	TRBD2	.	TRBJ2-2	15	TGCGCCAGCAGTGGGACTAGCGGGAGTACCGGGGAGCTGTTTTTT	CASSGTSGSTGELFF
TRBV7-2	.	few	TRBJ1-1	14	TGTGCCAGCAGCTTATCTTGGGGGAACACTGAAGCTTTCTTT	CASSLSWGNTEAFF
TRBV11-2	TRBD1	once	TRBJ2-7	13	TGTGCCAGCCTCACGGACAGGGCAGGCGAGCAGTACTTC	CASLTDRAGEQYF
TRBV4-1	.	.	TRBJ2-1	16	TGCGCCAGCAGCCAAGCGGCCGGGGCCGAGATCGATGAGCAGTTCTTC	CASSQAAGAEIDEQFF
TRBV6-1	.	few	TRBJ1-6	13	TGTGCCAGCCTTGGACGGGGCGGGAGGACCCTCCACTTT	CASLGRGGRTLHF
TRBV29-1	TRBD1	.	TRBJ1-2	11	TGCAGCGTTGGACAGGGGCTTGGCTACACCTTC	CSVGQGLGYTF
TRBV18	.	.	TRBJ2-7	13	TGTGCCAGCTCACCGTCGGAGTCCTACGAGCAGTACTTC	CASSPSESYEQYF
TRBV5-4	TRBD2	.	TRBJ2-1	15	TGTGCCAGCAGCTCGGGAAGCGGGGGGGCCGCTGAGCAGTTCTTC	CASSSGSGGAAEQFF
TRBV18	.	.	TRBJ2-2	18	TGTGCCAGCTCAAGGACAGATACTAGATACACGAACACCGGGGAGCTGTTTTTT	CASSRTDTRYTNTGELFF
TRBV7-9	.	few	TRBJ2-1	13	TGTGCCAGCAGCCAGGACACCCCGCATGAGCAGTTCTTC	CASSQDTPHEQFF
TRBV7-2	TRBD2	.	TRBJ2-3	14	TGTGCCAGCAGCTTAGCGACTAGCTTTGATACGCAGTATTTT	CASSLATSFDTQYF
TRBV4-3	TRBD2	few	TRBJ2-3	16	TGCGCCAGCAGCCAAGATGCAAGCGGGGCGTCGGATACGCAGTATTTT	CASSQDASGASDTQYF
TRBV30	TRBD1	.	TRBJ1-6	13	TGTGCCTGGAGTAGACAGGGGGATTCACCCCTCCACTTT	CAWSRQGDSPLHF
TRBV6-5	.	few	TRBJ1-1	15	TGTGCCAGCAGTAAGAGTCAGGGGATGAACACTGAAGCTTTCTTT	CASSKSQGMNTEAFF
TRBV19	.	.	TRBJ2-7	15	TGTGCCAGTAGTCTTCGGGGAAGGGGAGCGTACGAGCAGTACTTC	CASSLRGRGAYEQYF
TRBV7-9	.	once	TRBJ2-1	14	TGTGCCAGCACCACGGGCATAGAGACCGATGAGCAGTTCTTC	CASTTGIETDEQFF
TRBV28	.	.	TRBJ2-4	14	TGTGCCAGCAGTTTCTACGGGGGTTTGAACATTCAGTACTTC	CASSFYGGLNIQYF
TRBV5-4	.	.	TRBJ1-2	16	TGTGCCAGCAGCTTGGCCGGGGCATTACAGGGCGGATTCTACACCTTC	CASSLAGALQGGFYTF
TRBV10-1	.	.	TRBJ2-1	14	TGCGCCAGCAGTGAGTCGGGCCAGAACAATGAGCAGTTCTTC	CASSESGQNNEQFF
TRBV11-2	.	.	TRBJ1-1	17	TGTGCCAGCAGAAAGACGAGGGGAGAGGCTGAGGACACTGAAGCTTTCTTT	CASRKTRGEAEDTEAFF
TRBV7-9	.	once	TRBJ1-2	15	TGTGCCAGCAGCTCATTCCATCAGGAAAACTATGGCTACACCTTC	CASSSFHQENYGYTF
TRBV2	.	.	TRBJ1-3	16	TGTGCCAGCTCGATCGAGGGGCTAACGGCTGGAAACACCATATATTTT	CASSIEGLTAGNTIYF
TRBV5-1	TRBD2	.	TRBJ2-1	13	TGCGCCAGCCGTGGTAGCGGGAGCAATGAGCAGTTCTTC	CASRGSGSNEQFF
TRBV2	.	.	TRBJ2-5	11	TGTGCCAGCACCTACGAAGAGACCCAGTACTTC	CASTYEETQYF
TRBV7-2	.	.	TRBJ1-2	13	TGTGCCAGCAGTTTAGACAGTTTCTATGGCTACACCTTC	CASSLDSFYGYTF
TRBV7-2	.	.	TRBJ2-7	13	TGTGCCAGCAGCTTAGGGACTAACTACGAGCAGTACTTC	CASSLGTNYEQYF
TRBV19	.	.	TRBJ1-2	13	TGTGCCAGTAGTTACACAGCGAACTATGGCTACACCTTC	CASSYTANYGYTF
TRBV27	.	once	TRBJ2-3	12	TGTGCCAGCGGTTTTAACACAGATACGCAGTATTTT	CASGFNTDTQYF
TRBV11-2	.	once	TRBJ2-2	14	TGTGCCAGCAGTTCTCCGGGGAACACCGGGGAGCTGTTTTTT	CASSSPGNTGELFF
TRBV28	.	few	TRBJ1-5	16	TGTGCCAGCAGTTTAAACAGGGTTCTACGGGGTCAGCCCCAGCATTTT	CASSLNRVLRGQPQHF
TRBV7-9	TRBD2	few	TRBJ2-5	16	TGTGCCAGCAGCTATAGTGGGACTAGCGGGGTAGAGACCCAGTACTTC	CASSYSGTSGVETQYF
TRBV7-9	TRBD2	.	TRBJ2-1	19	TGTGCCAGCAGCTTAGCTTGGGGTGTAGCGGGAGGGAGAGACAATGAGCAGTTCTTC	CASSLAWGVAGGRDNEQFF
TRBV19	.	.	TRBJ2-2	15	TGTGCCAGTAGTCCCAGGATTTGGGGCACCGGGGAGCTGTTTTTT	CASSPRIWGTGELFF
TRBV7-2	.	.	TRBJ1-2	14	TGTGCCAGCAGCTTAGGTAACAAAGGCTATGGCTACACCTTC	CASSLGNKGYGYTF
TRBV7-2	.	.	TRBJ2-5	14	TGTGCCAGCAGCCCCAGCAGGGGTCGGGAGACCCAGTACTTC	CASSPSRGRETQYF
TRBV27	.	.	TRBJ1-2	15	TGTGCCAGCAGTTTACAGGGACTAGCTAACTATGGCTACACCTTC	CASSLQGLANYGYTF
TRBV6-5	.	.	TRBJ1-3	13	TGTGCCAGCGCCCCGGCCTCTGGAAACACCATATATTTT	CASAPASGNTIYF
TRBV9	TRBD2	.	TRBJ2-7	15	TGTGCCAGCAGCGTAGGGCGGGAGGCGGGCTACGAGCAGTACTTC	CASSVGREAGYEQYF
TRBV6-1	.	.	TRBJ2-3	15	TGTGCCAGCAGTGAAGAAGGACAGAGCACAGATACGCAGTATTTT	CASSEEGQSTDTQYF
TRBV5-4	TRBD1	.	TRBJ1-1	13	TGTGCCAGCAGCTCAAGGGGACAGGGTGAAGCTTTCTTT	CASSSRGQGEAFF
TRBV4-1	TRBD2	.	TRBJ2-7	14	TGCGCCGGCAGCCAAAACCAACGGGGGGACGAGCAGTACTTC	CAGSQNQRGDEQYF
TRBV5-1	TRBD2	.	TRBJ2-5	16	TGCGCCAGCAGCTTGAGACTAGCGGAGTACCAAGAGACCCAGTACTTC	CASSLRLAEYQETQYF
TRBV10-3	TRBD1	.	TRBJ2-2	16	TGTGCCATCAGTGAGCACGGACAGGGCAACACCGGGGAGCTGTTTTTT	CAISEHGQGNTGELFF
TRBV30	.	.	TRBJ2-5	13	TGTGCCTGGAGTCGTGGGGGAGGAGAGACCCAGTACTTC	CAWSRGGGETQYF
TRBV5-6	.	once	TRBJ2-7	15	TGTGCCAGCAGCCTCGAAGAGGGGTTGGGGTACGAGCAGTACTTC	CASSLEEGLGYEQYF
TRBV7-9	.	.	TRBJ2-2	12	TGTGCCAGCAGCGAGAACACCGGGGAGCTGTTTTTT	CASSENTGELFF
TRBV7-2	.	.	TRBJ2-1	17	TGTGCCAGCAGCTTAGACCCCCCATCGAGGCCCTACAATGAGCAGTTCTTC	CASSLDPPSRPYNEQFF
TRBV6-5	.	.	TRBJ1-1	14	TGTGCCAGCAGTTACTTGAGGACATATACTGAAGCTTTCTTT	CASSYLRTYTEAFF